This T cell receptor beta chain was sequenced during a study of cytomegalovirus exposure and HLA in healthy donors. Regarding the study as a whole: In all likelihood, a cluster of highly shared sequence variants was a sequencing artifact. TCR beta chains numbering under 200 were designated cytomegalovirus-associated.

With regard to this clone: As yet, its antigen is unknown.

This CDR3 has 14 residues. Trimming shortened V by 4 bases and J by 7 bases, and 16 bases separated the two germline ends. Germline lookup yields CDR1 MDHEN and CDR2 SYDVKM. PCR primers comprised 60 Vbeta and 13 Jbeta primers. Profiling relied on immunoSEQ multiplex PCR, and the TCRdb table lists in-frame clones only, not all of them. The table lists 100,000 to 150,000 clones, over 15% of them singletons, with about 3% in the top ten. The V call is TRBV28, the J call TRBJ1-2; D is possibly TRBD1 (6 bases). The clonotype originates from a female donor in good health and CMV-seropositive. Sequenced sample: PBMCs. The CDR3 nucleotides read TGTGCCAGCAGTTCAGGCTACAGGGCGGGTGGCTACACCTTC. Protein product: CASSSGYRAGGYTF.